These T cell receptor beta chains were read from a single sample in a study of blood T cell repertoires in COVID-19. Produced via immunoSEQ multiplex PCR; TCRdb's table is partial and in-frame only. Among 230,000 or so clones listed, just over 85% were seen once. The sample consisted of PBMCs or T cells enriched from blood (not recorded which). These receptors were taken from a woman between 40 and 50 years old with acute COVID-19. Each CDR3 is given with its conserved first and last residue. Each record gives: CDR3 length, D gene, clone size, V gene, J gene, CDR3 protein, CDR3 DNA. D genes are given only for firm matches. Not every row has a clone size; where given, it reads once, few, many or a size class.

>15|NA|NA|TRBV9|TRBJ1-6
CASSVAEALGSPLHF
TGTGCCAGCAGCGTAGCCGAGGCCTTAGGTTCACCCCTCCACTTT
>13|NA|NA|TRBV11-2|TRBJ2-5
CASSRRGGETQYF
TGTGCCAGCAGTCGTAGGGGGGGAGAGACCCAGTACTTC
>15|NA|NA|TRBV7-9|TRBJ1-1
CASSLAPVGREEAFF
TGTGCCAGCAGCTTAGCCCCGGTAGGGAGGGAGGAAGCTTTCTTT
>16|NA|NA|TRBV19|TRBJ1-5
CASSARSQGGGQPQHF
TGTGCCAGTAGTGCCCGGTCGCAGGGTGGTGGACAGCCCCAGCATTTT
>13|TRBD1|NA|TRBV10-3|TRBJ2-7
CAIRGTGGDEQYF
TGTGCCATCAGGGGGACAGGGGGCGACGAGCAGTACTTC
>14|NA|NA|TRBV5-6|TRBJ1-2
CASSSGQSNYGYTF
TGTGCCAGCAGCTCTGGACAGTCCAACTATGGCTACACCTTC
>14|TRBD2|NA|TRBV9|TRBJ2-3
CASSSGGAGDTQYF
TGTGCCAGCAGTAGCGGGGGGGCAGGGGATACGCAGTATTTT
>14|NA|NA|TRBV5-1|TRBJ1-2
CASSLWGGSDGYTF
TGCGCCAGCAGCTTGTGGGGGGGCTCGGACGGCTACACCTTC
>16|TRBD2|NA|TRBV11-3|TRBJ2-1
CASSPAGTTHYNEQFF
TGTGCCAGCAGCCCGGCGGGGACTACACATTACAATGAGCAGTTCTTC
>15|TRBD1|NA|TRBV6-5|TRBJ2-7
CASSFGQAEGYEQYF
TGTGCCAGCAGTTTCGGACAGGCCGAGGGGTACGAGCAGTACTTC
>16|TRBD1|NA|TRBV6-1|TRBJ2-3
CASSGRQGYGTDTQYF
TGTGCCAGCAGTGGCCGACAGGGGTATGGCACAGATACGCAGTATTTT
>14|NA|NA|TRBV9|TRBJ1-4
CASSVGAGNEKLFF
TGTGCCAGCAGCGTCGGCGCGGGAAATGAAAAACTGTTTTTT
>18|TRBD2|NA|TRBV5-6|TRBJ2-5
CASSPVRLAGNKKETQYF
TGTGCCAGCAGCCCGGTCCGACTAGCGGGCAATAAAAAGGAGACCCAGTACTTC
>13|NA|NA|TRBV6-2/TRBV6-3|TRBJ1-1
CASSYQGYTEAFF
TGTGCCAGCAGTTACCAGGGCTACACTGAAGCTTTCTTT
>15|NA|NA|TRBV19|TRBJ2-3
CASSPQIQGGDTQYF
TGTGCCAGTAGTCCCCAAATCCAGGGGGGAGATACGCAGTATTTT
>19|NA|NA|TRBV7-8|TRBJ1-1
CASSLGLGRSRSGNTEAFF
TGTGCCAGCAGCTTAGGGTTAGGGCGGTCGCGGAGCGGGAACACTGAAGCTTTCTTT
>13|NA|NA|TRBV18|TRBJ1-1
CASSPGQNTEAFF
TGTGCCAGCTCGCCTGGACAGAACACTGAAGCTTTCTTT
>15|TRBD1|NA|TRBV27|TRBJ2-3
CASSFGGQGADTQYF
TGTGCCAGCAGTTTTGGGGGACAGGGTGCGGATACGCAGTATTTT
>15|TRBD1|once|TRBV9|TRBJ1-5
CASSAQTGAGEPQHF
TGTGCCAGCAGCGCACAGACAGGGGCTGGGGAGCCCCAGCATTTT
>14|TRBD1|NA|TRBV19|TRBJ1-2
CASSAPGQGLGYTF
TGTGCCAGTAGTGCTCCGGGACAGGGTCTGGGCTACACCTTC
>11|NA|NA|TRBV9|TRBJ1-2
CASSVGDGYTF
TGTGCCAGCAGCGTGGGAGATGGCTACACCTTC
>16|TRBD1|NA|TRBV30|TRBJ1-1
CAWSVARTGVGTEAFF
TGTGCCTGGAGTGTAGCCCGGACAGGTGTGGGCACTGAAGCTTTCTTT
>16|TRBD1|NA|TRBV7-6|TRBJ2-2
CASSNHRGRSTGELFF
TGTGCCAGCAGCAACCACAGGGGGCGCAGCACCGGGGAGCTGTTTTTT
>15|NA|NA|TRBV4-3|TRBJ1-1
CASSQDTGFNTEAFF
TGCGCCAGCAGCCAGGATACAGGATTTAACACTGAAGCTTTCTTT
>15|NA|NA|TRBV4-3|TRBJ1-4
CASSQGASANEKLFF
TGCGCCAGCAGCCAAGGGGCCTCGGCTAATGAAAAACTGTTTTTT
>15|NA|NA|TRBV9|TRBJ2-3
CASSVAGGHTDTQYF
TGTGCCAGCAGCGTAGCAGGGGGGCACACAGATACGCAGTATTTT
>13|TRBD1|NA|TRBV7-3|TRBJ1-1
CASSSYRGIEAFF
TGTGCCAGCAGCTCCTACAGGGGAATTGAAGCTTTCTTT
>12|NA|NA|TRBV2|TRBJ1-2
CASGTINYGYTF
TGTGCCAGCGGGACAATTAACTATGGCTACACCTTC
>12|NA|NA|TRBV5-1|TRBJ1-2
CASSSDSYGYTF
TGCGCCAGCAGCTCGGACAGCTATGGCTACACCTTC
>17|TRBD1|NA|TRBV18|TRBJ1-1
CASSLNQGQGAGTEAFF
TGTGCCAGCTCTTTAAATCAGGGACAGGGGGCCGGCACTGAAGCTTTCTTT
>13|TRBD1|NA|TRBV2|TRBJ1-1
CASSYRGNTEAFF
TGTGCCAGCAGTTACAGGGGAAACACTGAAGCTTTCTTT
>14|NA|NA|TRBV7-3|TRBJ1-1
CASSLGTVNTEAFF
TGTGCCAGCAGCTTAGGTACAGTGAACACTGAAGCTTTCTTT
>18|TRBD2|NA|TRBV5-3|TRBJ2-3
CARSFGLAGGTSTDTQYF
TGTGCCAGAAGCTTTGGACTAGCGGGGGGGACCAGCACAGATACGCAGTATTTT
>14|NA|few|TRBV2|TRBJ1-3
CASSEIGSGNTIYF
TGTGCCAGCAGTGAGATCGGTTCTGGAAACACCATATATTTT
>14|TRBD1|NA|TRBV7-3|TRBJ2-1
CASSMGQGHNEQFF
TGTGCCAGCAGCATGGGACAGGGTCACAATGAGCAGTTCTTC
>17|TRBD1|NA|TRBV7-9|TRBJ2-1
CASSLYGRQGIDNEQFF
TGTGCCAGCAGCTTATACGGCCGACAGGGCATCGACAATGAGCAGTTCTTC
>15|TRBD1|NA|TRBV12-5|TRBJ1-1
CASGLAKQGGAEAFF
TGTGCTAGTGGTTTGGCAAAACAGGGGGGGGCTGAAGCTTTCTTT
>16|TRBD1|NA|TRBV5-1|TRBJ2-5
CASSLGAGGGLETQYF
TGCGCCAGCAGCTTGGGGGCAGGGGGCGGATTAGAGACCCAGTACTTC
>13|TRBD1|NA|TRBV11-1|TRBJ1-3
CASSPGQRNTIYF
TGTGCCAGCAGCCCGGGACAGCGCAACACCATATATTTT
>17|NA|NA|TRBV6-1|TRBJ2-7
CASSDYSTGRLFYEQYF
TGTGCCAGCAGTGACTACTCGACAGGGAGGTTGTTCTACGAGCAGTACTTC
>16|TRBD1|NA|TRBV4-1|TRBJ1-6
CASSQDEGRGQSPLHF
TGCGCCAGCAGCCAAGATGAGGGCAGGGGGCAGTCACCCCTCCACTTT
>14|NA|NA|TRBV6-5|TRBJ1-6
CASRRQDRNSPLHF
TGTGCCAGCAGGCGACAGGACCGGAATTCACCCCTCCACTTT
>16|TRBD1|NA|TRBV24-1|TRBJ2-1
CATSGSGQVLYNEQFF
TGTGCCACCAGTGGGTCGGGACAGGTCCTATACAATGAGCAGTTCTTC
>16|TRBD2|NA|TRBV10-3|TRBJ2-5
CAISEGAGGTKETQYF
TGTGCCATCAGTGAGGGTGCGGGGGGAACGAAAGAGACCCAGTACTTC